The 28 T cell receptor beta chains below come from one sample, sequenced in a study of cytomegalovirus exposure and HLA in healthy donors. PCR used 60 Vbeta primers and 13 Jbeta primers. Using immunoSEQ multiplex PCR, the repertoire was profiled, and TCRdb retains in-frame clones only, with some absent. This table holds roughly 130,000 clones, roughly 70% found once. Material: PBMCs. The receptors derive from a man aged 35-49 years in good health and CMV-seropositive.

This chain links TRBV18 with TRBJ2-7; D not certain. Germline V gene sequence: CDR1 KGHSH, CDR2 LQKENI. V was pared by 3 bases and J by 5 bases, with 14 bases between. The CDR3 spans 14 residues. The CDR3 region is CASSPGSSRNEQYF. The DNA of the CDR3 is TGTGCCAGCTCACCCGGGTCCTCTCGAAACGAGCAGTACTTC.

The CDR3 coding sequence is TGCGCCAGCAGCTTGTGGATCCCATTATGCCTAGCGGGATTTTTAGATAGCTCCTACGAGCAGTTCTTC. Translated, it gives CASSLWIPLCLAGFLDSSYEQFF. This sequence joins TRBV5-1 and TRBJ2-7; 9 positions agree with TRBD2. The J call could be wrong; TRBJ2-1 is a better fit for the DNA end. Germline CDR1 is SGHRS and CDR2 is YFSETQ. The CDR3 loop spans 23 amino acids.

The rearrangement joins TRBV29-1 to TRBJ1-2; a weak D match, TRBD1 (5 bases). CDR1 and CDR2 (germline): SQVTM, ANQGSEA. The CDR3 contains 12 residues. The V and J ends lost 4 bases and 5 bases respectively, with 11 bases between them. This CDR3 is CSVVQTEYGYTF. CDR3 sequence (DNA): TGCAGCGTTGTCCAGACAGAGTATGGCTACACCTTC.

The V gene is TRBV5-1, the J gene TRBJ1-2; 7 bases fit TRBD1. The trim removed 0 bases at V and 4 bases at J, leaving 3 bases unmatched. The length of the CDR3 is 14 residues. Per the germline V gene, CDR1 is SGHRS and CDR2 is YFSETQ. This CDR3 is CASSLDRGGYGYTF. The CDR3 DNA sequence: TGCGCCAGCAGCTTGGACAGGGGTGGCTATGGCTACACCTTC.

The chain couples TRBV2 to TRBJ2-1, with D tentatively TRBD1 (5 bases). V lost 7 bases to trimming and J lost 0 bases, with 16 bases between them. This CDR3 region has 16 residues. Germline assignment: CDR1 SNHLY and CDR2 FYNNEI. The CDR3 DNA follows: TGTGCCAGCACCGAAATTTGGGGCAGCTCCTACAATGAGCAGTTCTTC. As protein: CASTEIWGSSYNEQFF.

The V call is TRBV19, the J call TRBJ1-1, with D perhaps matching TRBD1 (6 bases). V was pared by 0 bases and J by 4 bases, with 12 bases between. CDR1 and CDR2 (germline): LNHDA, SQIVND (reference sequence). This CDR3 is 15 amino acids long. The CDR3 region is CASSIDQGGGTEAFF. CDR3 nucleotide sequence: TGTGCCAGTAGTATAGATCAAGGGGGGGGCACTGAAGCTTTCTTT.

V is TRBV5-4 and J is TRBJ1-2; a weak D match, TRBD1 (6 bases). V gave up 4 bases and J gave up 6 bases, with 19 bases separating them. Germline assignment: CDR1 SGHNT and CDR2 YYREEE (reference sequence). The CDR3 spans 15 residues. The CDR3 DNA reads TGTGCCAGCAGCCCAGAGGCAGGGGTCCCTCATGGCTACACCTTC. Translating it yields CASSPEAGVPHGYTF.

The chain combines TRBV29-1 with TRBJ1-2; D possibly corresponds to TRBD1 (6 bases). Germline V gene sequence: CDR1 SQVTM, CDR2 ANQGSEA. V was cut by 1 base and J by 2 bases, with 17 bases left in between. The CDR3 spans 16 residues. In DNA, the CDR3 is TGCAGCGTTGAAGCCGTCAGGGGAGCCCGAAACTATGGCTACACCTTC. This encodes CSVEAVRGARNYGYTF. The full variable domain, rest sourced from reference TRBV29-1 and TRBJ1-2, is SAVISQKPSRDICQRGTSLTIQCQVDSQVTMMFWYRQQPGQSLTLIATANQGSEATYESGFVIDKFPISRPNLTFSTLTVSNMSPEDSSIYLCSVEAVRGARNYGYTFGSGTRLTVV.

The chain carries TRBV7-2 and TRBJ2-5; TRBD2 matches at 9 bases. The V gene end was trimmed by 2 bases and the J gene end by 5 bases; junction bases not matched to a gene: 6. CDR3 length: 15 amino acids. From germline, CDR1 is SGHTA and CDR2 FQGNSA. CDR3 bases: TGTGCCAGCAGCTTATTGGGCGGGGGGGCGGAGACCCAGTACTTC. Amino acid sequence: CASSLLGGGAETQYF. The whole variable domain, remainder taken from reference TRBV7-2 and TRBJ2-5, is GAGVSQSPSNKVTEKGKDVELRCDPISGHTALYWYRQSLGQGLEFLIYFQGNSAPDKSGLPSDRFSAERTGGSVSTLTIQRTQQEDSAVYLCASSLLGGGAETQYFGPGTRLLVL.

This rearrangement joins TRBV2 to TRBJ1-2, with a weak D call TRBD1 (5 bases). Per the germline V gene, CDR1 is SNHLY and CDR2 is FYNNEI. The CDR3 has 13 residues. Trimming cost V 4 bases and J 5 bases, with 11 bases left between them. The chain's CDR3 is CASSGIGDYGYTF. The CDR3 nucleotides read TGTGCCAGCAGTGGTATAGGGGATTATGGCTACACCTTC.

The V gene is TRBV5-1, the J gene TRBJ2-5, with 7 bases identical to TRBD2. The tail of the sequence fits TRBJ2-7 better, so the J call may be wrong. Germline loops: CDR1 SGHRS, CDR2 YFSETQ. The length of the CDR3 is 14 residues. In nucleotides, the CDR3 is TGCGCCAGCAGGGCTCACGGGGGGTCCTACGAGCAGTACTTC. Translation gives CASRAHGGSYEQYF.

The genes are TRBV11-1 and TRBJ2-2; 7 bases are shared with TRBD1. The germline CDR1 and CDR2 sequences are SGHAT and FQDESV (reference sequence). The CDR3 length is 15 residues. Unmatched junction bases numbered 7, after V lost 5 bases and J lost 4 bases. DNA of the CDR3: TGTGCCAGCAGCGAAACGACAGGGCTCACCGGGGAGCTGTTTTTT. Its translation is CASSETTGLTGELFF.

The J gene is TRBJ2-2, the V gene TRBV6-1; 10 positions agree with TRBD1. The CDR3 runs 15 residues. Germline assignment: CDR1 MNHNS and CDR2 SASEGT. J lost 3 bases, V lost 8 bases, and 6 bases had no gene match. The CDR3 region has the DNA TGTGCCAGCGCCCGGGACAGGGGATACACCGGGGAGCTGTTTTTT. It yields the protein CASARDRGYTGELFF.

CDR3 DNA: TGTGCCAGCAGCCGATACGGCGGGGAGCTGTTTTTT. Its translation: CASSRYGGELFF. The rearrangement links TRBV7-2 to TRBJ2-2; D unclear. Deletions cut 5 bases from V and 7 bases from J, with 8 bases between. The CDR3 extends over 12 amino acids. Germline lookup yields CDR1 SGHTA and CDR2 FQGNSA.

The chain has TRBV15 and TRBJ2-1; D remains ambiguous. This CDR3 is 15 amino acids long. Trimming stripped 0 bases from V and 0 bases from J, with 6 bases between. Germline loops: CDR1 LNHNV, CDR2 YYDKDF (reference sequence). The CDR3 loop is CATSRDSRSYNEQFF. Written as DNA, the CDR3 is TGTGCCACCAGCAGAGATTCGCGCTCCTACAATGAGCAGTTCTTC.

J is TRBJ1-6 and V is TRBV11-2; no clear D. The CDR3 is 13 residues long. V was trimmed by 1 base and J by 8 bases, leaving 6 bases between them. The germline CDR1 and CDR2 sequences are SGHAT and FQNNGV. The CDR3: CASSLVADSPLHF. As DNA, the CDR3 is TGTGCCAGCAGCTTAGTGGCGGATTCACCCCTCCACTTT. The full variable domain, rest sourced from reference TRBV11-2 and TRBJ1-6, is EAGVAQSPRYKIIEKRQSVAFWCNPISGHATLYWYQQILGQGPKLLIQFQNNGVVDDSQLPKDRFSAERLKGVDSTLKIQPAKLEDSAVYLCASSLVADSPLHFGNGTRLTVT.

V gene TRBV29-1 combines with J gene TRBJ1-2, with TRBD1 matching 9 bases. The CDR3 is 14 residues long. The germline CDR1 and CDR2 sequences are SQVTM and ANQGSEA. V gave up 8 bases and J gave up 8 bases; unmatched junction bases: 15. This chain's CDR3 is CSKRNHGTGNGYTF. The DNA for the CDR3 is TGCAGCAAAAGGAACCATGGGACAGGGAACGGCTACACCTTC. The entire variable domain, with the rest obtained from reference TRBV29-1 and TRBJ1-2, is as follows: SAVISQKPSRDICQRGTSLTIQCQVDSQVTMMFWYRQQPGQSLTLIATANQGSEATYESGFVIDKFPISRPNLTFSTLTVSNMSPEDSSIYLCSKRNHGTGNGYTFGSGTRLTVV.

There are a few counts of this clone. The chain is built from TRBV19 and TRBJ2-1; D perhaps matches TRBD1 (5 bases). CDR3 length: 15 residues. Germline-derived CDR1 and CDR2 are LNHDA and SQIVND (reference sequence). V lost 6 bases and J 0 bases, leaving 12 bases between the germline ends. The CDR3 loop is CASRHDRSSYNEQFF. The CDR3 DNA is TGTGCCAGTAGACATGACAGAAGCTCCTACAATGAGCAGTTCTTC.

V gene TRBV7-6 combines with J gene TRBJ2-3; a weak D match, TRBD2 (5 bases). Germline V gene lookup returns CDR1 SGHVS and CDR2 FNYEAQ. The CDR3 runs to 18 residues. Trimming pared 0 bases from V and 2 bases from J, leaving 18 bases between. As DNA, the CDR3 is TGTGCCAGCAGCTTAGCGATCGGTGGACTCCGATACACAGATACGCAGTATTTT. This encodes CASSLAIGGLRYTDTQYF. Full variable domain (rest looked up from reference TRBV7-6 and TRBJ2-3): GAGVSQSPRYKVTKRGQDVALRCDPISGHVSLYWYRQALGQGPEFLTYFNYEAQQDKSGLPNDRFSAERPEGSISTLTIQRTEQRDSAMYRCASSLAIGGLRYTDTQYFGPGTRLTVL.

This rearrangement joins TRBV5-1 to TRBJ2-7, with 14 bases matching TRBD2. Trimming took 3 bases from V and 1 from J; bases not matched to a gene: 6. Per germline, CDR1 SGHRS and CDR2 YFSETQ. CDR3 length: 17 residues. The CDR3 loop is CASSSGLAGVLSYEQYF. In DNA form, the CDR3 reads TGCGCCAGCAGCTCGGGACTAGCGGGAGTCCTATCCTACGAGCAGTACTTC.

This clone was picked up a small number of times. An end of the junction does not agree with germline; a read error may underlie this. The chain combines TRBV5-6 with TRBJ2-1; weak D call: TRBD1 (6 bases). There are 13 residues in the CDR3. CDR1 and CDR2 (germline): SGHDT, YYEEEE. Here the CDR3 DNA reads TGTGCCAGCAGCTTGGGCAGGGACAAGGAGCAGTTCTTC. Its translation: CASSLGRDKEQFF.

CDR3 in DNA: TGTGCCACCAGCCCCGGACAGGGGCTGGGTCAGCCCCAGCATTTT. Translated: CATSPGQGLGQPQHF. The chain uses TRBV15 and TRBJ1-5; 9 bases agree with TRBD1. V trimming: 5 bases; J trimming: 6 bases; junction bases outside the gene matches: 8. The CDR3 has 15 residues. Germline lookup yields CDR1 LNHNV and CDR2 YYDKDF (reference sequence).

This chain links TRBV11-2 with TRBJ2-7; 9 bases agree with TRBD1. Germline-derived CDR1 and CDR2 are SGHAT and FQNNGV. With 5 bases clipped from V and 6 bases from J, the junction kept 11 bases outside the gene matches. The CDR3 is made up of 15 amino acids. The CDR3 nucleotides are TGTGCCAGCAGCCTAGTGGGACAGGGACTTTCCGAGCAGTACTTC. This gives the protein CASSLVGQGLSEQYF.

This chain links TRBV6-1 with TRBJ1-5; D gene uncertain. Germline V gives CDR1 MNHNS, CDR2 SASEGT. The CDR3 runs 13 residues. The V and J ends lost 4 bases and 3 bases respectively, with 7 bases between them. The CDR3 protein is CASSGRDNQPQHF. CDR3 nucleotides: TGTGCCAGCAGTGGGAGGGACAATCAGCCCCAGCATTTT.

In this sample, this clone turned up a few times. Here the CDR3 reads CASSLGGTNTGELFF. CDR3 DNA: TGTGCCAGCAGCTTGGGCGGCACGAACACCGGGGAGCTGTTTTTT. The V and J genes are TRBV5-6 and TRBJ2-2; no firm D call. Trimming left V 0 bases short and J 0 bases short, with 6 bases between. The CDR3 is made up of 15 amino acids. Germline assignment: CDR1 SGHDT and CDR2 YYEEEE.

V and J are TRBV2 and TRBJ1-1; D call uncertain. The germline gives CDR1 SNHLY, CDR2 FYNNEI. V lost 6 bases and J 10 bases, leaving 21 bases between the germline ends. The CDR3 has 14 amino acids. The DNA of the CDR3 is TGTGCCAGCAGGCCCAGGATCAACACGAGGGCAGCTTTCTTT. Translating it yields CASRPRINTRAAFF.

The rearrangement links TRBV7-2 to TRBJ1-2; 7 bases map to TRBD1. V lost 1 base and J lost 3; bases outside the gene matches: 8. Germline CDR1 is SGHTA and CDR2 is FQGNSA. The CDR3 loop spans 16 amino acids. CDR3 region: CASSLERGRFDYGYTF. The CDR3 coding sequence is TGTGCCAGCAGCTTAGAAAGGGGGCGTTTTGACTATGGCTACACCTTC.

Written as DNA, the CDR3 is TGCGCCAGCGGACCACGGACAGAGTTCTCCGGGGAGCTGTTTTTT. This sequence encodes CASGPRTEFSGELFF. V and J are TRBV4-1 and TRBJ2-2, with D possibly being TRBD1 (6 bases). Trimming took off 8 bases at V and 6 bases at J, with 19 bases between the two ends. This CDR3 region has 15 residues. The germline V gene has CDR1 MGHRA and CDR2 YSYEKL.